This T cell receptor beta chain originates from a study of shared clonotypes between healthy human individuals (dated by TCRdb to 2019 to 2021). Regarding the study in general: The cohort included a few men and two women between 18 and 49 years of age. For each donor, CD4 naive and CD4 memory were each given three plates, CD8 naive was given two plates, and CD8 memory was given one plate. The study deeply sequenced blood TCR repertoires of several healthy adults to estimate repertoire size and the extent of clonotype sharing between individuals. Different laboratories and diverse techniques were used to prepare libraries and sequence TCR repertoires, to increase sequencing depth and limit assay-specific biases. Leukapheresis yielded between about 0.85 and 9.5 billion PBMCs per donor.

The donors were healthy, HIV-negative adults who had no recently reported acute infections or vaccinations. All donors were Caucasian adults living in Nashville, Tennessee, USA. Magnetic negative selection was used to enrich CD4+ T cells, after which naive cells were positively selected on CD45RA and the negative fraction became the memory subset. Blood was obtained by leukapheresis, after which PBMCs were separated by Ficoll-Histopaque density gradient centrifugation and cryopreserved in liquid nitrogen vapor phase. Analytical flow cytometry was used to check the purity and quantity of each magnetically sorted T cell population. Genomic DNA was isolated from every sorted fraction and measured by UV absorbance on a Nanodrop 2000c. The CDR3, from cysteine to phenylalanine, totals 12 residues. CDR3 DNA only is kept here, 36 bases in frame from base 1. At the junction V is shortened by 3 bases and J by 5 bases, with 7 bases in between. The germline V gene specifies SGDLS as CDR1 and YYNGEE as CDR2.

Using the deep immunoSEQ assay, multiplex PCR amplified TCR CDR3 regions from genomic DNA. Extracted genomic DNA from each cell subset was distributed evenly across all wells of several immunoSEQ 96-well plates, and each plate was treated as a replicate. For sorted subsets, 150 to 200 ng genomic DNA, equal to tens of thousands of T cell genomes, was loaded into each replicate PCR. Purified libraries were quantified with a Qubit 3.0 fluorometer, sized on a Bioanalyzer 2100, and re-quantified with the KAPA Library Quantification kit. Every immunoSEQ 96-well plate was sequenced on a separate single-read 150-cycle Illumina NextSeq 550 flow cell. The paper's data handling went like this. Because the immunoSEQ output held only junctional sequences and lacked quality scores, the filtering could not match the filtering applied to full-length reads. To assign V/J genes and CDR3, sequences were annotated using PyIR, a Python wrapper for IgBLAST v1.9, with IMGT germline references. Reads were removed for weak V/J assignments (E-value above 1e-6), missing CDR3, stop codons, out-of-frame junctions, or ambiguous translated residues. V3J clonotypes were defined by identical inferred V gene, J gene, and CDR3 amino acid sequence. Percentage overlap between repertoires was computed as shared unique clonotypes divided by the size of the smaller repertoire. Richness of each repertoire was evaluated using RTK rarefaction, the Chao1 estimator, and Recon v2.1 estimates of unobserved clonotypes. Generation probabilities were computed with OLGA for all TCRbeta clonotypes obtained by the gDNA method from several donors. Drawn from immuneACCESS, this table holds only the in-frame rearrangements with V and J called that TCRdb kept. Clones are partly lost; checked studies trace under half to an unresolved V gene and leave the rest unexplained. V and J calls plus clone size are reproduced from that table; the DNA served to infer D and trimming. In this sample the table shows 2 million to 2.5 million clones, about nine tenths of which occur a single time. The leading ten clones occupy 0.37% of the sample.

A word on this clone: Its recognized antigen is unknown. The sample holds no much larger clone one base away, and base qualities are not on file. Other DNA sequences in the same sample also yield this CDR3.

The paper's findings and limits, for the study overall: Clonotypes shared by all four sorted-subset donors showed higher generation probabilities than non-shared clonotypes. When a few donors were compared, the shared fraction of clonotypes was 5% to 6.5% for naive CD4, roughly 3.4% for naive CD8, roughly 2.5% for memory CD4, and roughly 0.4% for memory CD8. The genetic and exposure-history diversity represented was limited by the small number of donors. Estimated clonotype richness was generally larger for naive than for memory subsets. Pairwise subsampling indicated that sequencing depth was expected to affect the degree of clonotype sharing among donors. Sampling was limited to blood, and TCR repertoires in tissue likely differ from TCR repertoires in blood. Even with the large sequencing depth, rarefaction of the sorted-subset datasets indicated that sequencing was incomplete.

Sequencing used naive CD4+ T cells from PBMCs. Per the publication, the cell subset or site label means: CD45RA+ positively selected. The chain links TRBV9 with TRBJ2-3; matching of 6 bases hints at TRBD1 as the D gene. The clonotype originates from a man in his late teens or twenties in good health. Some clones in this sample may be carry-over from other donors' samples. The CDR3 reads CASSGGGDTQYF. The nucleotide sequence is given as TGTGCCAGCAGCGGAGGGGGAGATACGCAGTATTTT.